In this sample, the clone carrying this T cell receptor (beta chain) turned up once. The assay was immunoSEQ multiplex PCR, and TCRdb's table has in-frame clones only and misses some. The repertoire holds under 80,000 clones, with approximately 92% as singletons. This sample was taken from a study of T cell changes during pregnancy in multiple sclerosis. The clonotype was recovered from a female donor with multiple sclerosis, enrolled in a pregnancy study. The source material was peripheral blood, sampled before pregnancy.

The CDR3 is CASRIPDRAQAGAFF. The CDR3 coding sequence is TGTGCCAGTAGAATCCCCGACAGGGCTCAGGCCGGAGCTTTCTTT. V and J are TRBV19 and TRBJ1-1, with 7 bases aligning to TRBD1. The V gene end was trimmed by 6 bases and the J gene end by 10 bases; junction bases not matched to a gene: 17. Germline assignment: CDR1 LNHDA and CDR2 SQIVND (reference sequence). CDR3 length: 15 residues.